This TCR beta chain originates from a study of T cell repertoires in cytomegalovirus infection. Study-wide background: Alongside well-studied HLA-B-restricted CMV epitopes, recently identified HLA-C-restricted CMV epitopes were also used. It can be stated that public TCR beta signatures indicated CMV infection as well as a matching HLA type.

One entry per CDR3 protein results from TCRdb running MiXCR on the reads. This table has around 540,000 distinct CDR3 sequences, roughly a third appearing once. With V trimmed by 7 bases and J by 5 bases, 8 bases remained unmatched. CDR3 length equals 14 residues. From germline, CDR1 is KGHDR and CDR2 SFDVKD. Regarding the study as a whole: Dominating the ex vivo response were TCR beta clonotypes that were CMV-specific and HLA-C-restricted. Summed frequency of public TCR beta families distinguished CMV carriers with the relevant HLA.

In its sample, this clonotype was seen a few times. Its target is unknown. The TCR sequence derives from a human donor in good health (CMV status not recorded). Some clones in this sample may be carry-over from other donors' samples. Sequencing used cultured PBMCs, obtained from culture after CMV antigen stimulation. This chain joins TRBV24-1 and TRBJ2-3; 7 bases are shared with TRBD2. CDR3 region: CATSLGGNGDTQYF. CDR3 in DNA: TGTGCCACCAGCCTGGGGGGGAATGGAGATACGCAGTATTTT.